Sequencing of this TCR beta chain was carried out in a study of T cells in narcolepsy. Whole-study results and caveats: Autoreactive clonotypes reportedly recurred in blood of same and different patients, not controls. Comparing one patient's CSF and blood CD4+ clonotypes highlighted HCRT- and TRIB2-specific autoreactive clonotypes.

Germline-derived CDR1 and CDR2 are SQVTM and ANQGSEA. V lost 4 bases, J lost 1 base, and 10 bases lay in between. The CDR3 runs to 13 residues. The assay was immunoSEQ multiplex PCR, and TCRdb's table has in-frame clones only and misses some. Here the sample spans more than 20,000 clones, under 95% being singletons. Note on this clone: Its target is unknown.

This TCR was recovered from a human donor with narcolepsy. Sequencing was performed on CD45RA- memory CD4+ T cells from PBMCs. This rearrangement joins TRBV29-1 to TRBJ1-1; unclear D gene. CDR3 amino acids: CSVVVRANTEAFF. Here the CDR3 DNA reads TGCAGCGTTGTGGTCAGAGCGAACACTGAAGCTTTCTTT.